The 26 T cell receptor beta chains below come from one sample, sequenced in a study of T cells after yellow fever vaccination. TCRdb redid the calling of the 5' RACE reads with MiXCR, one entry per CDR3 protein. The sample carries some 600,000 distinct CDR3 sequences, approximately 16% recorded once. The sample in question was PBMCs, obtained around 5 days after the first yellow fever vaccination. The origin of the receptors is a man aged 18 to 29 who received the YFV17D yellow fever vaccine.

The CDR3 DNA reads TGCAGCGTTGACCCGACAGGCTTACATGAAGCTTTCTTT. Its translation is CSVDPTGLHEAFF. The chain joins TRBV29-1 to TRBJ1-1; D is perhaps TRBD1 (6 bases). The V end lost 3 bases, the J end lost 7 bases, and 15 bases lay between the germline ends. Germline-derived CDR1 and CDR2 are SQVTM and ANQGSEA. There are 13 residues in the CDR3.

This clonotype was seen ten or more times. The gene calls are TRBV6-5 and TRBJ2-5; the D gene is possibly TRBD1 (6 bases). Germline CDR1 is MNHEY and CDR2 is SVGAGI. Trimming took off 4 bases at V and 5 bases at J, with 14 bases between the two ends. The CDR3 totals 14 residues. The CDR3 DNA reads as TGTGCCAGCAGTTTACAGGGACCCCAGGAGACCCAGTACTTC. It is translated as CASSLQGPQETQYF.

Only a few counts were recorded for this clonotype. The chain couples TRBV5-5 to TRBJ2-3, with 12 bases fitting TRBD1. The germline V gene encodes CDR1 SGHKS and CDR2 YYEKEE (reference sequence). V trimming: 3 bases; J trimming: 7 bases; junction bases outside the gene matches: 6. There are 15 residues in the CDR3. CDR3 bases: TGTGCCAGCAGCTCCGGGACAGGGGGCGGGAATACGCAGTATTTT. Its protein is CASSSGTGGGNTQYF.

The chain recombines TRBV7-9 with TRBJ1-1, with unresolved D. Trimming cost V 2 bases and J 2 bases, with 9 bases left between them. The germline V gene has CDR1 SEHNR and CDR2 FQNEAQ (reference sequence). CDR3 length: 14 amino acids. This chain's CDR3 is CASSLTQINTEAFF. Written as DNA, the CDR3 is TGTGCCAGCAGCTTAACACAGATAAACACTGAAGCTTTCTTT.

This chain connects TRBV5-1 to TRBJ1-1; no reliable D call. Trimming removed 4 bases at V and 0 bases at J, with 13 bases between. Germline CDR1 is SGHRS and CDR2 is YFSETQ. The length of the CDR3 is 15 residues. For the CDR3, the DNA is TGCGCCAGCAGCCCTGGGTCAGCCATGAACACTGAAGCTTTCTTT. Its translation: CASSPGSAMNTEAFF.

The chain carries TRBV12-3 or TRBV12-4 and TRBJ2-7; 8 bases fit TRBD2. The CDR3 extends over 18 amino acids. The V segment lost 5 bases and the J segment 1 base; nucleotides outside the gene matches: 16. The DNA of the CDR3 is TGTGCCAGCAGTCACGCACGAGGCTATAGCGGGGATTCCTACGAGCAGTACTTC. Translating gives CASSHARGYSGDSYEQYF.

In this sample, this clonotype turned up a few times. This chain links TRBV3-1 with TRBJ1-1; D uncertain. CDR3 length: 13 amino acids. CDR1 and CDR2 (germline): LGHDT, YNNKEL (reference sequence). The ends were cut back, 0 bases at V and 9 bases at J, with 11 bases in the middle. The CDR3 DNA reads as TGTGCCAGCAGCCAAGATGTACGGTTGAAAGCTTTCTTT. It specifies CASSQDVRLKAFF.

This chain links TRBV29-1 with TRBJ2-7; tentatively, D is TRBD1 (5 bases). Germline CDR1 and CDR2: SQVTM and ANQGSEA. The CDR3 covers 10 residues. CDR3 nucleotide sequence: TGCAACTTGGGGCCCTACGAGCAGTACGTC. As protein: CNLGPYEQYV.

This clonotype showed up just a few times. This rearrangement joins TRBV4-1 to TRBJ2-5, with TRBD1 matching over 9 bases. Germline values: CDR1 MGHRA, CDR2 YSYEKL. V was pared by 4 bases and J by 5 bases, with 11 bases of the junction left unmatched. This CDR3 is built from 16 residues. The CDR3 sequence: CASSRWGQGFRETQYF. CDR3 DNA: TGCGCCAGCAGCCGGTGGGGACAGGGCTTTCGGGAGACCCAGTACTTC.

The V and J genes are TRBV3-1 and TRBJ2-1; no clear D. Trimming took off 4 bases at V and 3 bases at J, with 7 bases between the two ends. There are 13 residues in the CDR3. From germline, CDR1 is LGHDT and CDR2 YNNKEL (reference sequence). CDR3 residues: CASSPDHYNEQFF. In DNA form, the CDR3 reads TGTGCCAGCAGCCCCGACCACTACAATGAGCAGTTCTTC.

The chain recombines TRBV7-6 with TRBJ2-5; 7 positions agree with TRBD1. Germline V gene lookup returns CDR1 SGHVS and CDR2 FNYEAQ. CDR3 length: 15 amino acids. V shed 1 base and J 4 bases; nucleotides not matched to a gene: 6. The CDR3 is CASSLETGAGETQYF. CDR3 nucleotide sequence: TGTGCCAGCAGCTTAGAAACAGGGGCGGGAGAGACCCAGTACTTC.

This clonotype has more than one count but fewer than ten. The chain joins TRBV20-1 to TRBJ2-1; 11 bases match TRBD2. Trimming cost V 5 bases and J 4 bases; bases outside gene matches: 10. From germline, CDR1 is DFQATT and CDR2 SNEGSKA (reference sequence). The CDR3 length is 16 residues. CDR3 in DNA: TGCAGTGCTCGAGGGGCCGGGACTAGCGGATACAATGAGCAGTTCTTC. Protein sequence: CSARGAGTSGYNEQFF.

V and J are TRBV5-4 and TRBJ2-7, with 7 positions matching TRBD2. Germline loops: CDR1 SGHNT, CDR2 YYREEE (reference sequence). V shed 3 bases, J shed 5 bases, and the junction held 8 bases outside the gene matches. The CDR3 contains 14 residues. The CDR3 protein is CASSSGGNWDEQYF. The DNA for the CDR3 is TGTGCCAGCAGCTCGGGGGGAAACTGGGACGAGCAGTACTTC.

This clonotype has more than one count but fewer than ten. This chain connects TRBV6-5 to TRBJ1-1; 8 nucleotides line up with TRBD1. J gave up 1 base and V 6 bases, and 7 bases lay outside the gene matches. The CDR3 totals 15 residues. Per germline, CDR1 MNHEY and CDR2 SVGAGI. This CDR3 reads CASSYDRGPNTEAFF. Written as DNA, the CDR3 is TGTGCCAGCAGCTACGACAGGGGTCCGAACACTGAAGCTTTCTTT.

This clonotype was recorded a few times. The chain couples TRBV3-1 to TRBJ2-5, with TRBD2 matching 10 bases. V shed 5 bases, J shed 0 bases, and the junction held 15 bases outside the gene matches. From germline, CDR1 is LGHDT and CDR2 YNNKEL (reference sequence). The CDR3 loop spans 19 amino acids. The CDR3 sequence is CASSSYSGTSVGHQETQYF. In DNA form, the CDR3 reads TGTGCCAGCAGCTCCTACTCCGGGACTAGCGTGGGGCACCAAGAGACCCAGTACTTC.

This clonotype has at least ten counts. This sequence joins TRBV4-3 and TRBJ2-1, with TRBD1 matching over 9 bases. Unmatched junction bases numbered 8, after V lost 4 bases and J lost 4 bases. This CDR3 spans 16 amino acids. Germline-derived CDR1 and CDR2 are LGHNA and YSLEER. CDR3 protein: CASSPRTGTGYNEQFF. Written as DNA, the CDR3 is TGCGCCAGCAGCCCCAGAACCGGGACAGGGTACAATGAGCAGTTCTTC.

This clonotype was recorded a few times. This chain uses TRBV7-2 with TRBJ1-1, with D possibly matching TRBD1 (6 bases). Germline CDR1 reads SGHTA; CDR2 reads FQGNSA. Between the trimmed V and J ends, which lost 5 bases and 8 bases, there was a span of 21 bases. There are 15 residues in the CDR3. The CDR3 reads CASSLNLGTLDEAFF. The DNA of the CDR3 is TGTGCCAGCAGCCTCAACCTCGGGACATTGGACGAAGCTTTCTTT.

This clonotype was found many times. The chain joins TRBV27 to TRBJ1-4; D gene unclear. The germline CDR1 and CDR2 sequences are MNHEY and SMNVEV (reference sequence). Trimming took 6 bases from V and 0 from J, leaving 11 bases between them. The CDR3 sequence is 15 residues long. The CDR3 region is CASSPVWATNEKLFF. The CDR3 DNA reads TGTGCCAGCAGCCCCGTTTGGGCAACTAATGAAAAACTGTTTTTT.

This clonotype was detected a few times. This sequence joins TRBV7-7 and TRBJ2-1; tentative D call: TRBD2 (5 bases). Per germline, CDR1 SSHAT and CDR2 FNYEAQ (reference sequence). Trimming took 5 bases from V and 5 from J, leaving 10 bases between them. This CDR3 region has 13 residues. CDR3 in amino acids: CASSPSGHNEQFF. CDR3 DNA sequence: TGTGCCAGCAGCCCGAGCGGTCACAATGAGCAGTTCTTC.

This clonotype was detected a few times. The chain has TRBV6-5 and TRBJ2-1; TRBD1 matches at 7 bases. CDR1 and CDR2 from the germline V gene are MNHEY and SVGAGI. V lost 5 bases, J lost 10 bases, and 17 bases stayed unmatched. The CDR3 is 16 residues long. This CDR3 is CASSNPPGQLGVEQFF. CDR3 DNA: TGTGCCAGCAGTAACCCTCCGGGACAGCTTGGGGTCGAGCAGTTCTTC.

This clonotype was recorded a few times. The CDR3 protein is CASSQEGSPGVYGYTF. CDR3 in DNA: TGCGCCAGCAGCCAGGAAGGATCGCCCGGGGTCTATGGCTACACCTTC. The V gene is TRBV4-3, the J gene TRBJ1-2; no firm D call. CDR1 is LGHNA, CDR2 YSLEER, per germline. The CDR3 length is 16 residues. Trimming stripped 3 bases from V and 4 bases from J, with 18 bases between.

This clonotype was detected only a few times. CDR3 sequence (DNA): TGCGCCAGCAGCCACCTGGGACAGGCGAACACCGGGGAGCTGTTTTTT. Translated: CASSHLGQANTGELFF. V is TRBV4-1 and J is TRBJ2-2; TRBD1 matches at 8 bases. The length of the CDR3 is 16 residues. The V gene end was trimmed by 3 bases and the J gene end by 0 bases; junction bases not matched to a gene: 3. Per the germline V gene, CDR1 is MGHRA and CDR2 is YSYEKL.

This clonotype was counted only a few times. In DNA form, the CDR3 reads TGCAGCGTTGAAGATCGGGGGGGAGGCTACACCTTC. Translating it yields CSVEDRGGGYTF. The V and J genes are TRBV29-1 and TRBJ1-2; D may be TRBD1 (5 bases). Germline CDR1 is SQVTM and CDR2 is ANQGSEA. V lost 0 bases and J lost 8, with 10 bases in between. The CDR3 totals 12 residues.

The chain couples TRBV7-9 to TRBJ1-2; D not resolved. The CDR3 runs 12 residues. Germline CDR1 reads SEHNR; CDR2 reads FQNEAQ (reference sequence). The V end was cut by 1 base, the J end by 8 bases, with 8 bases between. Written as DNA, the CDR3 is TGTGCCAGCAGCTTAGAGTTGTTCGGCTACACCTTC. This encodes CASSLELFGYTF.

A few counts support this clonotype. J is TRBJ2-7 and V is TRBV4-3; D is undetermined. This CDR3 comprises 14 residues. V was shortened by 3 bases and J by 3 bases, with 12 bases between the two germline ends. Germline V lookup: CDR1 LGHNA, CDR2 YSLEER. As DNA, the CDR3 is TGCGCCAGCAGCCAGTTTACCGGCCGCTACGAGCAGTACTTC. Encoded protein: CASSQFTGRYEQYF.

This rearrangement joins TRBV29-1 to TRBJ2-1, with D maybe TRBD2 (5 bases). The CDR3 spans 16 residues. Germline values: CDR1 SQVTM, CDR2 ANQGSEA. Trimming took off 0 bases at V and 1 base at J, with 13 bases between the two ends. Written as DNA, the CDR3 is TGCAGCGTTGAAGAAGGAGGAGGTGGATCCTACAATGAGCAGTTCTTC. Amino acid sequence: CSVEEGGGGSYNEQFF.